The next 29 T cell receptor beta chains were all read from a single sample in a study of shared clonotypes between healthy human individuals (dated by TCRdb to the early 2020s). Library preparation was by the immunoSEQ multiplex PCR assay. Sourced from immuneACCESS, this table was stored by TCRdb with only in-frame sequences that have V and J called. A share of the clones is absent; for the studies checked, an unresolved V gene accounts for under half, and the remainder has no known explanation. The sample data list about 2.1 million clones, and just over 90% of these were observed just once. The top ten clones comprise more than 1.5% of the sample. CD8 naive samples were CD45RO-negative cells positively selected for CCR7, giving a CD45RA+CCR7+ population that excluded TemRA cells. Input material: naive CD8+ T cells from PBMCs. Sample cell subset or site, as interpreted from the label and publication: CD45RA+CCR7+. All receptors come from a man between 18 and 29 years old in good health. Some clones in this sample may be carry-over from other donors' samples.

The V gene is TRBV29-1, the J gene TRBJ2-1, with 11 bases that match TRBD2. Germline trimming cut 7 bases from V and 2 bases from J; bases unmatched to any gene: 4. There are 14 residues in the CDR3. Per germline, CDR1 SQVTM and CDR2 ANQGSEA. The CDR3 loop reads CSAGTSGAYNEQFF. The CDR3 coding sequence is TGCAGCGCCGGGACTAGCGGAGCCTACAATGAGCAGTTCTTC.

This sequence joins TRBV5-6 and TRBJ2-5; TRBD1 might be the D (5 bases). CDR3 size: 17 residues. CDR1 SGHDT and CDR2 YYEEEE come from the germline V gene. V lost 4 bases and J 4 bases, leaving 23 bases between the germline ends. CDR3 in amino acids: CASSPSTQAFLGETQYF. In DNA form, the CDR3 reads TGTGCCAGCAGCCCTTCAACACAGGCCTTCCTGGGAGAGACCCAGTACTTC.

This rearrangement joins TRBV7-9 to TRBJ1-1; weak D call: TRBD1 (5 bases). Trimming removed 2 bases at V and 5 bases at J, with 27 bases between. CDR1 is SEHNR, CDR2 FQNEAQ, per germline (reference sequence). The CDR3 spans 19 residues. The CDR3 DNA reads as TGTGCCAGCAGCTTAACTTTATGGCAGGGCGCCTCGATGGTGACTGAAGCTTTCTTT. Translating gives CASSLTLWQGASMVTEAFF. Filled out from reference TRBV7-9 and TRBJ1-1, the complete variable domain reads DTGVSQNPRHKITKRGQNVTFRCDPISEHNRLYWYRQTLGQGPEFLTYFQNEAQLEKSRLLSDRFSAERPKGSFSTLEIQRTEQGDSAMYLCASSLTLWQGASMVTEAFFGQGTRLTVV.

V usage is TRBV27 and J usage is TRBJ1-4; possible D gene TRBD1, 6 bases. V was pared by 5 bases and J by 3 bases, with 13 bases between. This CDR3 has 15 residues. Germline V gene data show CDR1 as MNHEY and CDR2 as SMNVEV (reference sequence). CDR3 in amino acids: CASSPRGGSNEKLFF. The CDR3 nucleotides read TGTGCCAGCAGTCCACGAGGGGGGTCTAATGAAAAACTGTTTTTT.

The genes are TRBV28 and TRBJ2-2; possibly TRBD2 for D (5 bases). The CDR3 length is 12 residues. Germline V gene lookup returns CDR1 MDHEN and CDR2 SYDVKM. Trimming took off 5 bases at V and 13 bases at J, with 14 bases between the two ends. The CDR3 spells CASSPGGGGLFF. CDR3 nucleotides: TGTGCCAGCAGTCCAGGAGGAGGCGGGCTGTTTTTT.

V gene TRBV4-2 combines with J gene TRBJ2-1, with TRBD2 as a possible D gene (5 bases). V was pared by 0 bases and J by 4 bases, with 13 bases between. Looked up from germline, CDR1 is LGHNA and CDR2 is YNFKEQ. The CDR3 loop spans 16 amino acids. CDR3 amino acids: CASSQEAESVYNEQFF. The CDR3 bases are TGTGCCAGCAGCCAAGAAGCGGAGAGTGTTTACAATGAGCAGTTCTTC.

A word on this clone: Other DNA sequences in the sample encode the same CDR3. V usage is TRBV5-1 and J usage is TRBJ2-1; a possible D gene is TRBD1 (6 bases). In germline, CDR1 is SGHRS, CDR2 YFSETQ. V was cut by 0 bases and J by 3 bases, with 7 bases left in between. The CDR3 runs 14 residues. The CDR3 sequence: CASSLADSYNEQFF. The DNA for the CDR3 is TGCGCCAGCAGCTTGGCGGACAGCTACAATGAGCAGTTCTTC.

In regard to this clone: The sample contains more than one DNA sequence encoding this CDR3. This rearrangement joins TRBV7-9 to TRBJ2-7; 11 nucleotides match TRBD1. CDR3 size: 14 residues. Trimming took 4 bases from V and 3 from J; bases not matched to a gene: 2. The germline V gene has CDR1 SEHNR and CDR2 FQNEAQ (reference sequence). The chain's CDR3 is CASSSGTGGYEQYF. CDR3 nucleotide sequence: TGTGCCAGCAGCTCAGGGACAGGGGGCTACGAGCAGTACTTC.

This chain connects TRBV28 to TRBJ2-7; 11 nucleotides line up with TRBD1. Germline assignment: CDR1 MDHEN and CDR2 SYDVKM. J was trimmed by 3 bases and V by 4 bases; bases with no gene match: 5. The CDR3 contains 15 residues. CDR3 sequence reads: CASSSTGQGVYEQYF. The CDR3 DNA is TGTGCCAGCAGTTCAACGGGACAGGGGGTCTACGAGCAGTACTTC.

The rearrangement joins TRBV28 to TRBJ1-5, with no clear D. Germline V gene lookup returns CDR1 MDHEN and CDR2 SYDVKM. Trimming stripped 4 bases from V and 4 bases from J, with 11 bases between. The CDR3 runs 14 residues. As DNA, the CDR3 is TGTGCCAGCAGTTCGGGTGGGTGGAATCAGCCCCAGCATTTT. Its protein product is CASSSGGWNQPQHF.

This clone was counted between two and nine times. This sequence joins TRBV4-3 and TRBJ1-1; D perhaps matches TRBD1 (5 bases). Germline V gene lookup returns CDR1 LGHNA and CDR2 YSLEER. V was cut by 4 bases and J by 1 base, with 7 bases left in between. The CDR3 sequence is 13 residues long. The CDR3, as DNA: TGCGCCAGCAGCCCCACAGGGAACACTGAAGCTTTCTTT. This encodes CASSPTGNTEAFF.

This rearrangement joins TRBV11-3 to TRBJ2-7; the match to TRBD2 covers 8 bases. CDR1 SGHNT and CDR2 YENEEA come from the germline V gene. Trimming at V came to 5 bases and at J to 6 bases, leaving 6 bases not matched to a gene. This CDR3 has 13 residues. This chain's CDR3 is CASSPRGGAEQYF. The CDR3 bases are TGTGCCAGCAGCCCCCGGGGGGGTGCCGAGCAGTACTTC.

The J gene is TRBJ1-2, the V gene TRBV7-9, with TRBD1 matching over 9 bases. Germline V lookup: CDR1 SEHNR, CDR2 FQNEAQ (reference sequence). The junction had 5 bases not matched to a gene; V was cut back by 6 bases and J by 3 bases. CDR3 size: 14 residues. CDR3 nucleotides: TGTGCCAGCAGTTCGACAGGGGGGGACTATGGCTACACCTTC. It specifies CASSSTGGDYGYTF.

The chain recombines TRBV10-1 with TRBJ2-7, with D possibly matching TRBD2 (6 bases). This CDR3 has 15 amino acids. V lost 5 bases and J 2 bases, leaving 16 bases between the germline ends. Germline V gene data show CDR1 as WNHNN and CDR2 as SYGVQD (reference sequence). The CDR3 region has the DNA TGCGCCAGCAGTCGGCGGCGGGGTGTGCCCTACGAGCAGTACTTC. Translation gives CASSRRRGVPYEQYF.

This CDR3 reads CASSRGTTEPYEQYF. The CDR3 nucleotides are TGTGCCAGCAGTCGCGGGACGACGGAACCCTACGAGCAGTACTTC. The chain couples TRBV2 to TRBJ2-7; D is possibly TRBD2 (6 bases). The CDR3 is made up of 15 amino acids. V lost 5 bases to trimming and J lost 2 bases, with 16 bases between them. Germline V gene lookup returns CDR1 SNHLY and CDR2 FYNNEI. The variable domain in full, completed from reference TRBV2 and TRBJ2-7, reads EPEVTQTPSHQVTQMGQEVILRCVPISNHLYFYWYRQILGQKVEFLVSFYNNEISEKSEIFDDQFSVERPDGSNFTLKIRSTKLEDSAMYFCASSRGTTEPYEQYFGPGTRLTVT.

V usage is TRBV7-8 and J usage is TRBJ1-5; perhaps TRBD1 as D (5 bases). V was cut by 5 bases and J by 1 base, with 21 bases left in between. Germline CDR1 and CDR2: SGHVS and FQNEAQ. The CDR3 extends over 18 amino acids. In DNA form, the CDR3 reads TGTGCCAGCAGCCCGAGGCCCAAATACGAGGGGAGCAATCAGCCCCAGCATTTT. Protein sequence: CASSPRPKYEGSNQPQHF. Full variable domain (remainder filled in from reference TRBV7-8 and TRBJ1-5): GAGVSQSPRYKVAKRGQDVALRCDPISGHVSLFWYQQALGQGPEFLTYFQNEAQLDKSGLPSDRFFAERPEGSVSTLKIQRTQQEDSAVYLCASSPRPKYEGSNQPQHFGDGTRLSIL.

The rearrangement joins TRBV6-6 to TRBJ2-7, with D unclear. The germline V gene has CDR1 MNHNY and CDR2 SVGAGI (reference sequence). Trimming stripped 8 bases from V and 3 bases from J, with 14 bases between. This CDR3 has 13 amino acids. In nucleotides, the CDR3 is TGTGCCAGCGATCCCAACGGATACTACGAGCAGTACTTC. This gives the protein CASDPNGYYEQYF.

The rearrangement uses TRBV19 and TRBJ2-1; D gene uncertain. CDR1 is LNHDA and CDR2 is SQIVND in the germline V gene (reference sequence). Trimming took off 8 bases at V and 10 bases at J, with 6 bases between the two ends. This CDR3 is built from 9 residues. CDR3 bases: TGTGCCAGTGGACGAGAGCAGTTCTTC. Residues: CASGREQFF. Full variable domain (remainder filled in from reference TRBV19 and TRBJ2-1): DGGITQSPKYLFRKEGQNVTLSCEQNLNHDAMYWYRQDPGQGLRLIYYSQIVNDFQKGDIAEGYSVSREKKESFPLTVTSAQKNPTAFYLCASGREQFFGPGTRLTVL.

The CDR3, as DNA: TGTGCCAGCAGCCTAGGAGCACTTCACAATGAGCAGTTCTTC. Protein product: CASSLGALHNEQFF. This chain links TRBV7-3 with TRBJ2-1; unclear D gene. Trimming stripped 5 bases from V and 5 bases from J, with 13 bases between. This CDR3 comprises 14 residues. CDR1 is SGHTA, CDR2 FQGTGA, per germline.

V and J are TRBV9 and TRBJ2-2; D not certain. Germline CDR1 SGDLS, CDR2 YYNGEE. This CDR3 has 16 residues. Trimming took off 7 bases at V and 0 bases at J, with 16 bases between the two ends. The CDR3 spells CASGPGAFTNTGELFF. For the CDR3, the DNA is TGTGCCAGCGGCCCAGGCGCCTTTACGAACACCGGGGAGCTGTTTTTT.

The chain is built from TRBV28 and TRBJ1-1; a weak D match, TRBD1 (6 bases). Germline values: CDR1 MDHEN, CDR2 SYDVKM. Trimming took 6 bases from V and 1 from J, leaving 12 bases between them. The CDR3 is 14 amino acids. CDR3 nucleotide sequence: TGTGCCAGCAGCGCAGGGGAGGCGAACACTGAAGCTTTCTTT. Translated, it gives CASSAGEANTEAFF.

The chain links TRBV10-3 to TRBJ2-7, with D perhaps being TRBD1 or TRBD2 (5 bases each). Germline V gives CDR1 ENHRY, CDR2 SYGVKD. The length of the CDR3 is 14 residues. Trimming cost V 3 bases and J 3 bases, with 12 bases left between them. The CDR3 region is CAISDRDEIYEQYF. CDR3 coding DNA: TGTGCCATCAGTGACCGGGACGAGATCTACGAGCAGTACTTC.

DNA of the CDR3: TGTGCCAGCAGTTTTCTCAGGGACCAAGAGACCCAGTACTTC. This sequence encodes CASSFLRDQETQYF. J is TRBJ2-5 and V is TRBV27, with D perhaps TRBD1 (5 bases). There are 14 residues in the CDR3. V dropped 3 bases and J dropped 0 bases, with 8 bases sitting between them. CDR1 is MNHEY and CDR2 is SMNVEV in the germline V gene (reference sequence).

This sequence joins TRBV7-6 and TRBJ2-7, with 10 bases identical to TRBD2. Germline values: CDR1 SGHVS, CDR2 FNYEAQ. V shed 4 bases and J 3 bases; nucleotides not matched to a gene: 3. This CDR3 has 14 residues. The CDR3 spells CASSYSSGSYEQYF. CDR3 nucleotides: TGTGCCAGCAGCTACTCTAGCGGGAGCTACGAGCAGTACTTC.

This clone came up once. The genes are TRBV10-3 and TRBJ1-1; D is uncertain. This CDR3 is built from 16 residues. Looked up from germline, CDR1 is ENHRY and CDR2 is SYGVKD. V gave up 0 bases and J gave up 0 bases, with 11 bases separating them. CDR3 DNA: TGTGCCATCAGTGAGTCGACTCCGGATTTGAACACTGAAGCTTTCTTT. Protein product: CAISESTPDLNTEAFF.

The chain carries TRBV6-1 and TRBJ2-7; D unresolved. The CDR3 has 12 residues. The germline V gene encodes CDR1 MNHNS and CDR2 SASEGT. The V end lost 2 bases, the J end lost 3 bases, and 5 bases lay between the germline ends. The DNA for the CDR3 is TGTGCCAGCAGTGAAATCGGCTACGAGCAGTACTTC. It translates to CASSEIGYEQYF.

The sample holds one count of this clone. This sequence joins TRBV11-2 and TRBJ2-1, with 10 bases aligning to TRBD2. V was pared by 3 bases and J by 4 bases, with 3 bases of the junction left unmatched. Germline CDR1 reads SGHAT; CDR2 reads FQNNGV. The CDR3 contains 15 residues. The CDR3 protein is CASSFSGRVYNEQFF. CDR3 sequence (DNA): TGTGCCAGCAGCTTCAGCGGGAGGGTATACAATGAGCAGTTCTTC.

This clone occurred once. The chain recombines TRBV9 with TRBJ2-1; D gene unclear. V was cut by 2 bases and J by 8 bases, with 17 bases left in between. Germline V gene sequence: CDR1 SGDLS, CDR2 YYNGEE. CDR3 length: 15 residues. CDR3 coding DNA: TGTGCCAGCAGCGTGAGATTCGGGCCCGTCCATGAGCAGTTCTTC. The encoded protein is CASSVRFGPVHEQFF. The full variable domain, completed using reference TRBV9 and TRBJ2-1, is DSGVTQTPKHLITATGQRVTLRCSPRSGDLSVYWYQQSLDQGLQFLIQYYNGEERAKGNILERFSAQQFPDLHSELNLSSLELGDSALYFCASSVRFGPVHEQFFGPGTRLTVL.

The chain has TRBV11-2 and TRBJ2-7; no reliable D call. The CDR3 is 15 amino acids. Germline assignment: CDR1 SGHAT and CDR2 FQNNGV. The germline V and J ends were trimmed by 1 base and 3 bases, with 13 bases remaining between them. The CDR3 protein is CASSLGIGPIYEQYF. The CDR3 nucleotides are TGTGCCAGCAGCTTAGGTATAGGACCCATCTACGAGCAGTACTTC.